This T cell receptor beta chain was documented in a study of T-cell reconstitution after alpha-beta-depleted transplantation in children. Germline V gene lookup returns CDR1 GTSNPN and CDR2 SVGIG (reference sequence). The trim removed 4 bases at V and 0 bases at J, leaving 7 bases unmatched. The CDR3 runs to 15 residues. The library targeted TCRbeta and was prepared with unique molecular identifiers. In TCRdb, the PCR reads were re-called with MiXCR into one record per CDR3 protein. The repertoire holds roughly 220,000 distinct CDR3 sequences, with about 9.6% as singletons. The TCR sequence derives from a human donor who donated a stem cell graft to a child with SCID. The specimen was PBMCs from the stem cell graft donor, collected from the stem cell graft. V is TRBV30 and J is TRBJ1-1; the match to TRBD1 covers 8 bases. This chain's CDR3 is CAWTPRQGMNTEAFF. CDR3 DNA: TGTGCCTGGACACCGAGACAGGGGATGAACACTGAAGCTTTCTTT.